The 4 T cell receptor beta chains presented below share a single source sample, sequenced in a study of beta chain features in type 1 diabetes. Their target antigens are unknown. The isolated RNA, all of it, was reverse transcribed, so expressed TCRB transcripts were what got sequenced. The method was immunoSEQ multiplex PCR; TCRdb's version includes in-frame clones alone and lacks a portion of them. The sample includes over 55,000 clones, roughly half of them seen just once. Findings of the study overall: A moderate, significant TCRB CDR3 shortening appeared in type 1 diabetes across four CD4+ subsets.

The sample consisted of Tregs from blood. The receptors come from a woman aged 40 to 49 with type 1 diabetes.

The chain joins TRBV25-1 to TRBJ2-2; D is possibly TRBD1 (6 bases). CDR1 is MGHDK and CDR2 is SYGVNS in the germline V gene. V lost 4 bases and J lost 1, with 10 bases in between. The CDR3 totals 15 residues. The CDR3 nucleotides are TGTGCCAGCAGTGCGGGGACAAGGAACACCGGGGAGCTGTTTTTT. Residues: CASSAGTRNTGELFF.

This chain uses TRBV5-1 with TRBJ2-1, with TRBD2 identical over 9 bases. CDR3 size: 15 residues. Unmatched junction bases numbered 4, after V lost 1 base and J lost 5 bases. Germline V CDR1 and CDR2: SGHRS, YFSETQ. The CDR3 is CASSLISGGHNEQFF. The CDR3 coding sequence is TGCGCCAGCAGCTTGATTAGCGGGGGCCACAATGAGCAGTTCTTC.

This clone was counted a few times. The chain carries TRBV7-8 and TRBJ2-5; D might be TRBD1 (6 bases). CDR3 length equals 14 residues. Per the germline V gene, CDR1 is SGHVS and CDR2 is FQNEAQ. V was cut by 4 bases and J by 2 bases, with 11 bases left in between. CDR3: CASSSVGQQETQYF. The CDR3 DNA sequence: TGTGCCAGCAGCTCGGTAGGACAGCAAGAGACCCAGTACTTC.

The V gene is TRBV5-1, the J gene TRBJ2-6, with TRBD1 matching 9 bases. Germline CDR1 and CDR2: SGHRS and YFSETQ. V was clipped by 3 bases and J by 2 bases; unmatched bases: 6. The CDR3 totals 17 residues. CDR3 bases: TGCGCCAGCAGCTCATTAACAGGGGGCCCTGGGGCCAACGTCCTGACTTTC. It specifies CASSSLTGGPGANVLTF.